Following are 18 T cell receptor beta chains from one sample sequenced in a study of OX40 agonist ivuxolimab in advanced cancers. Produced via immunoSEQ multiplex PCR; TCRdb's table is partial and in-frame only. The data contain some 40,000 clones, roughly nine tenths of them singletons. This material consisted of CD4+ or CD8+ T cells sorted from blood, taken in a trial of the OX40 agonist ivuxolimab. Source of these receptors: an adult with an advanced solid tumor such as melanoma, head and neck, liver or kidney cancer.

The V gene is TRBV7-3, the J gene TRBJ1-1, with D tentatively TRBD1 (5 bases). V lost 2 bases to trimming and J lost 1 base, with 11 bases between them. CDR1 is SGHTA and CDR2 is FQGTGA in the germline V gene. This CDR3 spans 15 amino acids. In nucleotides, the CDR3 is TGTGCCAGCAGCTTAGGTATGGGGGGGAACACTGAAGCTTTCTTT. This sequence encodes CASSLGMGGNTEAFF. The entire variable domain, with the rest obtained from reference TRBV7-3 and TRBJ1-1, is as follows: GAGVSQTPSNKVTEKGKYVELRCDPISGHTALYWYRQSLGQGPEFLIYFQGTGAADDSGLPNDRFFAVRPEGSVSTLKIQRTERGDSAVYLCASSLGMGGNTEAFFGQGTRLTVV.

J is TRBJ2-7 and V is TRBV7-9, with a possible D match to TRBD2 (6 bases). CDR3 length: 15 residues. Germline V gene data show CDR1 as SEHNR and CDR2 as FQNEAQ (reference sequence). V was clipped by 2 bases and J by 7 bases, with 18 bases between them. CDR3 in amino acids: CASSLSGTGDKEQYF. The CDR3, as DNA: TGTGCCAGCAGCTTATCCGGGACTGGGGATAAGGAGCAGTACTTC. Drawing the rest from reference TRBV7-9 and TRBJ2-7, the complete variable domain is DTGVSQNPRHKITKRGQNVTFRCDPISEHNRLYWYRQTLGQGPEFLTYFQNEAQLEKSRLLSDRFSAERPKGSFSTLEIQRTEQGDSAMYLCASSLSGTGDKEQYFGPGTRLTVT.

The rearrangement links TRBV19 to TRBJ2-7, with D possibly being TRBD1 (5 bases). V lost 1 base, J lost 2 bases, and 9 bases lay in between. The CDR3 extends over 14 amino acids. Germline V gives CDR1 LNHDA, CDR2 SQIVND (reference sequence). CDR3 coding DNA: TGTGCCAGTAGTATAGGGATAGGGGCCTACGAGCAGTACTTC. Translated, it gives CASSIGIGAYEQYF.

The chain uses TRBV5-1 and TRBJ2-1; D uncertain. CDR3 length equals 13 residues. The V end lost 0 bases, the J end lost 14 bases, and 15 bases lay between the germline ends. Germline CDR1 SGHRS, CDR2 YFSETQ. CDR3 sequence (DNA): TGCGCCAGCAGCTTGGCCGGTGCTGGCTGGGAGTTCTTC. This encodes CASSLAGAGWEFF.

The J gene is TRBJ2-1, the V gene TRBV27, with D uncertain. CDR1 and CDR2 (germline): MNHEY, SMNVEV (reference sequence). The V and J ends lost 5 bases and 3 bases respectively, with 17 bases between them. The CDR3 totals 16 residues. This chain's CDR3 is CASSPLGSLGYNEQFF. The CDR3 DNA reads as TGTGCCAGCAGTCCCTTGGGTAGCCTGGGCTACAATGAGCAGTTCTTC.

The V gene is TRBV2, the J gene TRBJ1-3; D gene unclear. Germline V gives CDR1 SNHLY, CDR2 FYNNEI. The CDR3 loop spans 14 amino acids. Trimming shortened V by 6 bases and J by 0 bases, and 9 bases separated the two germline ends. The CDR3 coding sequence is TGTGCCAGCAGAAACCCGATCTCTGGAAACACCATATATTTT. Residues: CASRNPISGNTIYF.

The chain has TRBV7-8 and TRBJ2-7; 9 positions match TRBD2. After removal of 11 bases from V and 7 bases from J, the junction contained 9 bases not matched to a gene. CDR1 and CDR2 (germline): SGHVS, FQNEAQ. The CDR3 has 12 residues. The chain's CDR3 is CAVLAGTGEQYF. CDR3 bases: TGTGCCGTTCTAGCGGGGACGGGGGAGCAGTACTTC.

The chain links TRBV4-3 to TRBJ1-6, with 7 bases matching TRBD1. The V gene end was trimmed by 1 base and the J gene end by 4 bases; junction bases not matched to a gene: 10. CDR3 size: 18 residues. The germline V gene has CDR1 LGHNA and CDR2 YSLEER. In DNA form, the CDR3 reads TGCGCCAGCAGCCAAGTCCCGGACAGGAGAAATTATAATTCACCCCTCCACTTT. Residues: CASSQVPDRRNYNSPLHF.

V gene TRBV6-1 combines with J gene TRBJ2-7, with TRBD1 identical over 9 bases. With 2 bases clipped from V and 1 base from J, the junction kept 9 bases outside the gene matches. The CDR3 consists of 17 residues. CDR1 is MNHNS and CDR2 is SASEGT in the germline V gene. CDR3 coding DNA: TGTGCCAGCAGTGAAACGCCGGGACAGGGCGTATCCTACGAGCAGTACTTC. Its protein product is CASSETPGQGVSYEQYF.

This clone has a handful of counts. J is TRBJ2-7 and V is TRBV7-6; D perhaps matches TRBD1 (5 bases). The V end lost 0 bases, the J end lost 5 bases, and 14 bases lay between the germline ends. Germline CDR1 reads SGHVS; CDR2 reads FNYEAQ. The CDR3 has 15 residues. CDR3 sequence (DNA): TGTGCCAGCAGCTTAGCGGGGCAGTTTCTCGACGAGCAGTACTTC. The encoded protein is CASSLAGQFLDEQYF.

This CDR3 is CASRTGPYEQYF. CDR3 nucleotide sequence: TGTGCCAGCCGGACAGGGCCCTACGAGCAGTACTTC. The rearrangement joins TRBV25-1 to TRBJ2-7, with TRBD1 matching 8 bases. J was trimmed by 2 bases and V by 8 bases; bases with no gene match: 2. Germline-derived CDR1 and CDR2 are MGHDK and SYGVNS. The CDR3 spans 12 residues.

The chain combines TRBV21-1 with TRBJ1-1; the table's D call of TRBD1 was not tested on the DNA. TRBV21-1 is deemed a pseudogene. The CDR3 is made up of 18 amino acids. In DNA, the CDR3 is TGTGCCAGCAGCAGGGGACAGGGGGCGTACCGTATGAACACTGAAGCTTTCTTT. Translation gives CASSRGQGAYRMNTEAFF.

This chain links TRBV6-4 with TRBJ1-2; a weak D match, TRBD1 (6 bases). This CDR3 spans 16 amino acids. V shed 0 bases and J shed 8 bases, with 19 bases lying between them. Looked up from germline, CDR1 is MRHNA and CDR2 is SNTAGT. In nucleotides, the CDR3 is TGTGCCAGCAGTGACTCGAATCGGGACAAGCTTAACGGCTACACCTTC. Encoded protein: CASSDSNRDKLNGYTF.

In the case of this clone: The same CDR3 is also encoded by other DNA sequences in this sample. The chain combines TRBV19 with TRBJ1-5; D is unclear. The CDR3 runs 12 residues. Trimming removed 1 base at V and 6 bases at J, with 4 bases between. Looked up from germline, CDR1 is LNHDA and CDR2 is SQIVND (reference sequence). CDR3 sequence reads: CASSIGGQPQHF. The CDR3 DNA follows: TGTGCCAGTAGTATAGGGGGTCAGCCCCAGCATTTT.

The rearrangement uses TRBV9 and TRBJ1-3; D ambiguous. CDR1 SGDLS and CDR2 YYNGEE come from the germline V gene. The V end was cut by 7 bases, the J end by 8 bases, with 7 bases between. The CDR3 sequence is 10 residues long. In DNA form, the CDR3 reads TGTGCCAGCGCGGGCGACACCATATATTTT. This sequence encodes CASAGDTIYF.

This chain uses TRBV9 with TRBJ2-1, with D unclear. Germline V gene lookup returns CDR1 SGDLS and CDR2 YYNGEE. Trimming took 0 bases from V and 7 from J, leaving 11 bases between them. CDR3 size: 14 residues. This CDR3 reads CASSVGVVGNEQFF. The CDR3 nucleotides are TGTGCCAGCAGCGTAGGAGTGGTAGGGAATGAGCAGTTCTTC.

CDR3 sequence reads: CASSLDLAGTETQYF. DNA for the CDR3: TGTGCCAGCAGCTTAGATTTAGCGGGGACGGAGACCCAGTACTTC. The chain joins TRBV5-6 to TRBJ2-5; 8 bases align to TRBD2. This CDR3 region has 15 residues. J lost 5 bases, V lost 2 bases, and 8 bases had no gene match. Germline V lookup: CDR1 SGHDT, CDR2 YYEEEE. The entire variable domain, with the rest obtained from reference TRBV5-6 and TRBJ2-5, is as follows: DAGVTQSPTHLIKTRGQQVTLRCSPKSGHDTVSWYQQALGQGPQFIFQYYEEEERQRGNFPDRFSGHQFPNYSSELNVNALLLGDSALYLCASSLDLAGTETQYFGPGTRLLVL.

The table lists this clone with a count of one. The rearrangement uses TRBV6-5 and TRBJ2-7, with D perhaps given as TRBD1 or TRBD2 (5 bases each). Germline CDR1 is MNHEY and CDR2 is SVGAGI. This CDR3 has 16 residues. Trimming removed 0 bases from V and 0 bases from J, with 12 bases in between. The CDR3 DNA is TGTGCCAGCAGTTACTCGATTCCAGGGAGCTCCTACGAGCAGTACTTC. Translated, it gives CASSYSIPGSSYEQYF.